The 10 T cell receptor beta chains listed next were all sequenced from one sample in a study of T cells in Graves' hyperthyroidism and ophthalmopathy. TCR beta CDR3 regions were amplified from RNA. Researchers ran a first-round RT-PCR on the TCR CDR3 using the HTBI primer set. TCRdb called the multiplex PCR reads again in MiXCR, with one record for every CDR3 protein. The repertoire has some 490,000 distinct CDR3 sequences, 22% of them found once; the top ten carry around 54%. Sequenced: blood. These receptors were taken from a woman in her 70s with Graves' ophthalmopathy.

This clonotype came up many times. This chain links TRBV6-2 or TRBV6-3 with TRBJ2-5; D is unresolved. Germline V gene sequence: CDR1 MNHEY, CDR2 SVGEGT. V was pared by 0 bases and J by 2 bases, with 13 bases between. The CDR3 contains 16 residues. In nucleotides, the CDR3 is TGTGCCAGCAGTTACTCGATCAAGGAGATACAAGAGACCCAGTACTTC. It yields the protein CASSYSIKEIQETQYF.

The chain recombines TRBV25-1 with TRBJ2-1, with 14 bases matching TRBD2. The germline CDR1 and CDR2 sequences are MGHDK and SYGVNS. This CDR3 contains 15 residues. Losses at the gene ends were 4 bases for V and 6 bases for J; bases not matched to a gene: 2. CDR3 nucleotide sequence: TGTGCCAGCAGTGTCGGGACTAGCGGGAGCAATGAGCAGTTCTTC. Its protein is CASSVGTSGSNEQFF.

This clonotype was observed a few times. CDR3: CASSGKPGTSEINEQFF. The CDR3 DNA is TGCGCCAGCAGTGGTAAACCCGGGACTAGCGAAATCAATGAGCAGTTCTTC. The gene calls are TRBV10-1 and TRBJ2-1; 10 positions match TRBD2. CDR1 WNHNN and CDR2 SYGVQD come from the germline V gene (reference sequence). The CDR3 consists of 17 residues. Unmatched junction bases numbered 12, after V lost 4 bases and J lost 6 bases.

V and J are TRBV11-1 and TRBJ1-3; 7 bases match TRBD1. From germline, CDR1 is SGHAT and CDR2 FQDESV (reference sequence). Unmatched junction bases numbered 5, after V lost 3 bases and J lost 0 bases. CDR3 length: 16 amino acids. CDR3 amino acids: CASSLTTGTSGNTIYF. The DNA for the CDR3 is TGTGCCAGCAGCTTGACGACAGGGACCTCTGGAAACACCATATATTTT.

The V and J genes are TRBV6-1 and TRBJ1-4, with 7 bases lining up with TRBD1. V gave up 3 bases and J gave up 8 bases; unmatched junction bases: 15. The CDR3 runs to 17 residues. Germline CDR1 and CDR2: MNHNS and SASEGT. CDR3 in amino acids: CASSDRAGTVLGEKLFF. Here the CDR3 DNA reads TGTGCCAGCAGTGATCGGGCGGGGACAGTCCTGGGGGAAAAACTGTTTTTT.

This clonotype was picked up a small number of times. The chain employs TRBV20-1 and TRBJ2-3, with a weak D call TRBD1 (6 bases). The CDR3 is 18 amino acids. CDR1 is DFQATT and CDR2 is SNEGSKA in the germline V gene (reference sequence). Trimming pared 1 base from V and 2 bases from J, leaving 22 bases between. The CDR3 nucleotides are TGCAGTGCTAGAGCACCGCTGGGCAGGGGTAGGCTCACAGATACGCAGTATTTT. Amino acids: CSARAPLGRGRLTDTQYF.

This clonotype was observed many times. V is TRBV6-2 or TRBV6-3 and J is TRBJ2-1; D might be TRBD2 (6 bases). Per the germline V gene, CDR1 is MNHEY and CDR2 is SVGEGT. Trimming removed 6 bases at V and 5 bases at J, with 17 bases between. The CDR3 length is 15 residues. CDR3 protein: CASRRLGGNNNEQFF. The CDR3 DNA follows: TGTGCCAGCAGGAGGCTCGGCGGGAACAACAATGAGCAGTTCTTC.

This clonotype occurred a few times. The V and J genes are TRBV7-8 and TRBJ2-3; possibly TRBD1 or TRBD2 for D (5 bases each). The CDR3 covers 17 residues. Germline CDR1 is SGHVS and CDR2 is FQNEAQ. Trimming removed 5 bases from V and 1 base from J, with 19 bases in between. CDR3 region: CASSLNRHPGRTDTQYF. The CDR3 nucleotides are TGTGCCAGCAGCCTTAACCGTCATCCGGGGCGCACAGATACGCAGTATTTT. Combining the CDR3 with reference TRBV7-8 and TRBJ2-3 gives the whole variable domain GAGVSQSPRYKVAKRGQDVALRCDPISGHVSLFWYQQALGQGPEFLTYFQNEAQLDKSGLPSDRFFAERPEGSVSTLKIQRTQQEDSAVYLCASSLNRHPGRTDTQYFGPGTRLTVL.

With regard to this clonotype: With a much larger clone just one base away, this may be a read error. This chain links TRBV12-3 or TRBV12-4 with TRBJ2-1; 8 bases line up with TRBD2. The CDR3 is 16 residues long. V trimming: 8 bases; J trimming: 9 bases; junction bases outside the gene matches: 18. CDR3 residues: CASGRVFPGLDGEQFF. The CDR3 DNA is TGTGCCAGCGGTAGGGTGTTTCCGGGACTAGACGGTGAGCAGTTCTTC.

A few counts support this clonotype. CDR3 sequence (DNA): TGCAGTGCTAGGAGGACAGGGCGGAGGGAGGAGCAGTACTTC. It encodes CSARRTGRREEQYF. This rearrangement joins TRBV20-1 to TRBJ2-7; 8 nucleotides align to TRBD1. The germline CDR1 and CDR2 sequences are DFQATT and SNEGSKA (reference sequence). This CDR3 spans 14 amino acids. The junction had 11 bases not matched to a gene; V was cut back by 3 bases and J by 7 bases.